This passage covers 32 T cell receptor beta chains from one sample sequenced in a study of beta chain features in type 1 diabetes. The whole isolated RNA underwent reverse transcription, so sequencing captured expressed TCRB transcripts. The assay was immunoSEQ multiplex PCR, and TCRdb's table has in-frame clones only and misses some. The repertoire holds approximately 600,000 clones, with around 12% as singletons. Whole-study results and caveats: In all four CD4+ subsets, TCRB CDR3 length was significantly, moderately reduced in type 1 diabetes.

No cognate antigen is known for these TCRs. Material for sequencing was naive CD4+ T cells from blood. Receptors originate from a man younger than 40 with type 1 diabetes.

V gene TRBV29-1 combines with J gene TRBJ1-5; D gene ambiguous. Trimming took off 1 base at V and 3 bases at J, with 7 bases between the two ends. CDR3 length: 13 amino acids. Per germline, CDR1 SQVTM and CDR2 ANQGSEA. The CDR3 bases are TGCAGCGTTGAAGGAGGGTACAATCAGCCCCAGCATTTT. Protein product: CSVEGGYNQPQHF.

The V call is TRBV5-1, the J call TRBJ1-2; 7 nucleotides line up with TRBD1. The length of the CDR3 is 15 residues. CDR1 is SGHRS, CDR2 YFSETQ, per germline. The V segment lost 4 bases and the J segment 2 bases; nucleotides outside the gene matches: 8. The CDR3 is CASSPDRDGNYGYTF. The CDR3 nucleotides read TGCGCCAGCAGCCCAGACAGGGACGGGAACTATGGCTACACCTTC. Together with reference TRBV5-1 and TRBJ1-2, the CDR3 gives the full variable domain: KAGVTQTPRYLIKTRGQQVTLSCSPISGHRSVSWYQQTPGQGLQFLFEYFSETQRNKGNFPGRFSGRQFSNSRSEMNVSTLELGDSALYLCASSPDRDGNYGYTFGSGTRLTVV.

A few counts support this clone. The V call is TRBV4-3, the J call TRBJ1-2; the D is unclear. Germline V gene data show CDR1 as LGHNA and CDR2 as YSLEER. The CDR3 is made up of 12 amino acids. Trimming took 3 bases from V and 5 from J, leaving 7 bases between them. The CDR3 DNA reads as TGCGCCAGCAGCCAGGACTTTTATGGCTACACCTTC. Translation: CASSQDFYGYTF.

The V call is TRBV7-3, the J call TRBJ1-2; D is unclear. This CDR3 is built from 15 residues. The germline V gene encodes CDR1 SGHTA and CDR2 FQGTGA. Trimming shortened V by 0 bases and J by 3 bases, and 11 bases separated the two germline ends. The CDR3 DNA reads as TGTGCCAGCAGCTTAACTGCGACCGATTACTATGGCTACACCTTC. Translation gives CASSLTATDYYGYTF.

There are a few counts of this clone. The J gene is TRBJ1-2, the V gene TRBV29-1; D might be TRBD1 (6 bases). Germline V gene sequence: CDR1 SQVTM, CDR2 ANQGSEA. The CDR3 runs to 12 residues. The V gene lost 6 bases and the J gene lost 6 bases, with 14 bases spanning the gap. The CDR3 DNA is TGCAGCGTCCCGGGCAGGGGCGATGGCTACACCTTC. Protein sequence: CSVPGRGDGYTF.

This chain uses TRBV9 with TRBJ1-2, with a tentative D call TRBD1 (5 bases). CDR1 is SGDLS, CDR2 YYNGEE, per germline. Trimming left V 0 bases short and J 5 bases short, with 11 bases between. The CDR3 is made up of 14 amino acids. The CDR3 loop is CASSVDPEGYGYTF. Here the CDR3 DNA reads TGTGCCAGCAGCGTAGACCCCGAGGGGTATGGCTACACCTTC.

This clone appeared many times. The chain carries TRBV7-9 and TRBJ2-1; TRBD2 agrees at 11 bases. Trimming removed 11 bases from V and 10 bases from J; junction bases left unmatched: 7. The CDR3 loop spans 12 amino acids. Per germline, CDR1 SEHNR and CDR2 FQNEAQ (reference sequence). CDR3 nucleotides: TGTGCCGGGGGGACTAGCGGCGTCGAGCAGTTCTTC. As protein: CAGGTSGVEQFF.

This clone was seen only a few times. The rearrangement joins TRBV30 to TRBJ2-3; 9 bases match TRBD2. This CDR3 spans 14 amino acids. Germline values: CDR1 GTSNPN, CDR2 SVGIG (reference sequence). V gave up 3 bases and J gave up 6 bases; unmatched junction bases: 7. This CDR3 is CAWRDAGGPDTQYF. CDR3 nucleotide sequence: TGTGCCTGGAGGGATGCGGGGGGGCCCGATACGCAGTATTTT.

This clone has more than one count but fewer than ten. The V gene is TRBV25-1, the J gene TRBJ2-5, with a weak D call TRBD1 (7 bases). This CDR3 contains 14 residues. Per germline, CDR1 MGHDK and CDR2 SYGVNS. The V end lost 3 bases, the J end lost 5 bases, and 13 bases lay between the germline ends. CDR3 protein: CASSDIRGAETQYF. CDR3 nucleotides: TGTGCCAGCAGTGATATCAGGGGGGCGGAGACCCAGTACTTC.

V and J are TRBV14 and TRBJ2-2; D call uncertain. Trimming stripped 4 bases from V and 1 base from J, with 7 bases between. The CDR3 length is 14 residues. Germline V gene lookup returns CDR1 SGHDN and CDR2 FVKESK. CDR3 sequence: CASSRGENTGELFF. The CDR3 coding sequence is TGTGCCAGCAGCCGAGGCGAGAACACCGGGGAGCTGTTTTTT.

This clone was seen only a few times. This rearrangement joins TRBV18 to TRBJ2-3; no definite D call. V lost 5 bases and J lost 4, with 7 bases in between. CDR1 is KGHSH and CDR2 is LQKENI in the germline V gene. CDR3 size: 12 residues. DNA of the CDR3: TGTGCCAGCTCAATTGGTCCAGATACGCAGTATTTT. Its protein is CASSIGPDTQYF.

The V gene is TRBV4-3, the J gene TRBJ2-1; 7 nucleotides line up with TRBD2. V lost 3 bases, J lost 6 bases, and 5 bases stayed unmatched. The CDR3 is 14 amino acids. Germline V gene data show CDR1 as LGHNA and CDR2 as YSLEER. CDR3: CASSQASGTNEQFF. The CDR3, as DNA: TGCGCCAGCAGCCAGGCTAGCGGAACCAATGAGCAGTTCTTC.

CDR3 bases: TGTGCCAGCAGTGAAGGGGCCAGTCCCTCCTACGAGCAGTACTTC. Protein sequence: CASSEGASPSYEQYF. This chain uses TRBV25-1 with TRBJ2-7, with D tentatively TRBD1 (5 bases). This CDR3 has 15 residues. Trimming stripped 2 bases from V and 0 bases from J, with 11 bases between. Germline CDR1 is MGHDK and CDR2 is SYGVNS.

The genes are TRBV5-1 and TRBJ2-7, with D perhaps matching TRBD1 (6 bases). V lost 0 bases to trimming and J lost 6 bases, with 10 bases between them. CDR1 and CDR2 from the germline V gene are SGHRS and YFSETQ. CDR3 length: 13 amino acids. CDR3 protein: CASSLEQGSEQYF. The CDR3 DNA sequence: TGCGCCAGCAGCTTGGAACAGGGTTCCGAGCAGTACTTC.

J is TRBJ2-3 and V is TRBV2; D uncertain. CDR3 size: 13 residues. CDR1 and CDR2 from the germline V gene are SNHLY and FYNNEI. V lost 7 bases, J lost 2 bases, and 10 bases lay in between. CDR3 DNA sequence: TGTGCCAGCAATCTGGAAGCCACAGATACGCAGTATTTT. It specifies CASNLEATDTQYF.

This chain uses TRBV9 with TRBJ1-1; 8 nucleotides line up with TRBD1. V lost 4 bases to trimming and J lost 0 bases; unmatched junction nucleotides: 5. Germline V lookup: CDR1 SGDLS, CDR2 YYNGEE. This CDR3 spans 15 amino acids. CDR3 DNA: TGTGCCAGCAGCATAGGACAGGGACTGAACACTGAAGCTTTCTTT. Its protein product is CASSIGQGLNTEAFF.

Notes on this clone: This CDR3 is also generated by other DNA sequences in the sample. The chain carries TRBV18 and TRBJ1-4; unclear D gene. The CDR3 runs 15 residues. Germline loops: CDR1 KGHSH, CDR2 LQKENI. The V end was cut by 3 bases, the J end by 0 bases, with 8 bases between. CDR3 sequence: CASSPRGATNEKLFF. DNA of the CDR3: TGTGCCAGCTCACCCCGGGGTGCAACTAATGAAAAACTGTTTTTT.

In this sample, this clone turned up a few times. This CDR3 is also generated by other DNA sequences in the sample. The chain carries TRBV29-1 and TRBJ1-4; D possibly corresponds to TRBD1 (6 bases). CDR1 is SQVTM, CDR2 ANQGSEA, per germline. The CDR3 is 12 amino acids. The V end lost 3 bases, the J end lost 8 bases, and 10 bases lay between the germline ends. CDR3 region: CSVDPGGEKLFF. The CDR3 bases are TGCAGCGTTGATCCGGGGGGCGAAAAACTGTTTTTT.

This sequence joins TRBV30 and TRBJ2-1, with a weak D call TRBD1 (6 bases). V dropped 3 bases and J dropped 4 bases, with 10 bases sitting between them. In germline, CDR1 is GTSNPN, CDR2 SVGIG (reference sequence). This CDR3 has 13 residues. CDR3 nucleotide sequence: TGTGCCTGGAGGGGAGACAGGTACAATGAGCAGTTCTTC. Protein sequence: CAWRGDRYNEQFF.

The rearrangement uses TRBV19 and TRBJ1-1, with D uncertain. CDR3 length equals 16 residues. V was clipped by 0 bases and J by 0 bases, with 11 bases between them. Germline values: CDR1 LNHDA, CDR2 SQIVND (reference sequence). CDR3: CASSIEGYPMNTEAFF. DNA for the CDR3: TGTGCCAGTAGTATAGAGGGGTATCCAATGAACACTGAAGCTTTCTTT. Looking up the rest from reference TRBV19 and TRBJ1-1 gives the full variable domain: DGGITQSPKYLFRKEGQNVTLSCEQNLNHDAMYWYRQDPGQGLRLIYYSQIVNDFQKGDIAEGYSVSREKKESFPLTVTSAQKNPTAFYLCASSIEGYPMNTEAFFGQGTRLTVV.

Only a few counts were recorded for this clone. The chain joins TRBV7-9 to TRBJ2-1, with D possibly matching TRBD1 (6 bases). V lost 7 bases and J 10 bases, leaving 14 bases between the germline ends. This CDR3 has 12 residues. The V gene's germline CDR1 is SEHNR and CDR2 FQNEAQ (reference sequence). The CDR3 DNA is TGTGCCAGCACCATCACCGGGACAGAGCAGTTCTTC. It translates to CASTITGTEQFF.

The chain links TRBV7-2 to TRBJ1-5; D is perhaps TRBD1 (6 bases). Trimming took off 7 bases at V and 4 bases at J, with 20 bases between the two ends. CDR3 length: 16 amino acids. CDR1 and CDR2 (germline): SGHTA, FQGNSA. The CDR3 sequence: CASTLSAGGRNQPQHF. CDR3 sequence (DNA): TGTGCCAGCACCCTATCGGCGGGGGGCCGGAATCAGCCCCAGCATTTT.

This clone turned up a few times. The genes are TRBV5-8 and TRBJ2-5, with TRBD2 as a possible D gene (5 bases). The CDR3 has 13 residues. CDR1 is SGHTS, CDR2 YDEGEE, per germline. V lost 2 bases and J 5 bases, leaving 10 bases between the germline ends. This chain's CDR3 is CASSFEVAETQYF. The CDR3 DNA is TGTGCCAGCAGCTTTGAGGTAGCGGAGACCCAGTACTTC.

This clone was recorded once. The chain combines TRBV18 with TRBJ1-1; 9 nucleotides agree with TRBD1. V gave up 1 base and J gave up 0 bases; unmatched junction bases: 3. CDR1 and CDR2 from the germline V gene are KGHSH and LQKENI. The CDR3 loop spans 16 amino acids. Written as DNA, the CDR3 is TGTGCCAGCTCACCACGGACAGGGGAATTGAACACTGAAGCTTTCTTT. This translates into CASSPRTGELNTEAFF. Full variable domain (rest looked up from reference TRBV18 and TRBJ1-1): NAGVMQNPRHLVRRRGQEARLRCSPMKGHSHVYWYRQLPEEGLKFMVYLQKENIIDESGMPKERFSAEFPKEGPSILRIQQVVRGDSAAYFCASSPRTGELNTEAFFGQGTRLTVV.

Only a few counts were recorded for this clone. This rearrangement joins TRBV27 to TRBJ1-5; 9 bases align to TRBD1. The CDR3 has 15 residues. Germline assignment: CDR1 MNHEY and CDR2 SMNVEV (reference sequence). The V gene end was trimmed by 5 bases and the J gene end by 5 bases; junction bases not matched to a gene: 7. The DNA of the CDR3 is TGTGCCAGCAGTACCGGGACAGGGTTGTATCAGCCCCAGCATTTT. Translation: CASSTGTGLYQPQHF.

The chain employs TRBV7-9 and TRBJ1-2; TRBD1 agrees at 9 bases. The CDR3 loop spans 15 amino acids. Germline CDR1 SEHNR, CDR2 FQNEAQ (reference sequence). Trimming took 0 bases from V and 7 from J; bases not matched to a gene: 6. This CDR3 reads CASSLARDRVRGYTF. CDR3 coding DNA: TGTGCCAGCAGCTTAGCGAGGGACAGGGTGCGTGGCTACACCTTC.

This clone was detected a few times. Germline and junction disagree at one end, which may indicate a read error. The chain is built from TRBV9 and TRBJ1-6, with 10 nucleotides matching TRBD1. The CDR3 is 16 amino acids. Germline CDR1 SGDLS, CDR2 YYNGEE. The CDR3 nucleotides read TGTGCCAGCAGCGACCGGGACAGGGGTTATAGTTCACCCCTCCACTTT. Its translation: CASSDRDRGYSSPLHF.

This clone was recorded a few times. Written as DNA, the CDR3 is TGCGCCAGCAGCCAAGATCCGCAGGGGCATTCACCCCTCCACTTT. It codes for CASSQDPQGHSPLHF. The gene calls are TRBV4-3 and TRBJ1-6; possibly TRBD1 for D (6 bases). Germline-derived CDR1 and CDR2 are LGHNA and YSLEER. V was pared by 0 bases and J by 8 bases, with 11 bases between. This CDR3 has 15 amino acids.

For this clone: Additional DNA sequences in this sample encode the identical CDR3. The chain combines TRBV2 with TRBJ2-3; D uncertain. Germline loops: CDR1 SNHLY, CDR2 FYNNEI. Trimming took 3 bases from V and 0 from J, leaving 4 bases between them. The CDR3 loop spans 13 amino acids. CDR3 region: CASSDTSTDTQYF. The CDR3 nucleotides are TGTGCCAGCAGTGACACAAGCACAGATACGCAGTATTTT.

The CDR3 sequence: CASRDRGTEAFF. The DNA for the CDR3 is TGCGCCAGCCGAGACAGGGGCACTGAAGCTTTCTTT. V gene TRBV23-1 combines with J gene TRBJ1-1, with 8 bases identical to TRBD1. TRBV23-1 is assigned to the ORF class and has an uncertain function. The V gene end was trimmed by 8 bases and the J gene end by 4 bases; junction bases not matched to a gene: 3. The CDR3 has 12 residues.

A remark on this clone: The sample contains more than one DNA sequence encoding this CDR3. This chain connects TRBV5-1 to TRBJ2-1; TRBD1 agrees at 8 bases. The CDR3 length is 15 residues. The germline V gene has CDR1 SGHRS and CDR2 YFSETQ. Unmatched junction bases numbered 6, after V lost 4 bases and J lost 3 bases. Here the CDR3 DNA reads TGCGCCAGCAGCCTTGGACAGGGATACTACAATGAGCAGTTCTTC. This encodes CASSLGQGYYNEQFF.

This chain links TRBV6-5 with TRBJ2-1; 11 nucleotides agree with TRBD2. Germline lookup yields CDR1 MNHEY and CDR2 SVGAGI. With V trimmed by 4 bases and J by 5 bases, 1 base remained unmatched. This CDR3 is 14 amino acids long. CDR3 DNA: TGTGCCAGCAGTTGGGGACTAGCGGACAATGAGCAGTTCTTC. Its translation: CASSWGLADNEQFF.